These 14 T cell receptor beta chains were sequenced from one sample in a study of cytomegalovirus exposure and HLA in healthy donors. Amplification used 60 Vbeta primers and 13 Jbeta primers. TCRdb keeps only in-frame clones here, not all; method: immunoSEQ multiplex PCR. Of 40,000 or so clones in the sample, about 60% were seen once. The specimen sequenced was PBMCs. These receptors originate from a human donor in good health.

This clone was observed a single time. The V gene is TRBV7-2, the J gene TRBJ2-7, with a possible D match to TRBD2 (6 bases). Germline V gives CDR1 SGHTA, CDR2 FQGNSA. This CDR3 is built from 15 residues. With 4 bases removed from V and 1 base from J, the gap between germline ends came to 14 bases. The CDR3, as DNA: TGTGCCAGCAGCTGGCTTGATGGAGGGTCCTACGAGCAGTACTTC. This sequence encodes CASSWLDGGSYEQYF.

On this clone: This CDR3 is also generated by other DNA sequences in the sample. The chain employs TRBV18 and TRBJ1-5; perhaps TRBD1 as D (5 bases). This CDR3 has 14 residues. Germline-derived CDR1 and CDR2 are KGHSH and LQKENI. Trimming shortened V by 3 bases and J by 0 bases, and 6 bases separated the two germline ends. CDR3 region: CASSPTDSNQPQHF. CDR3 nucleotides: TGTGCCAGCTCACCGACAGATAGCAATCAGCCCCAGCATTTT.

The chain uses TRBV5-6 and TRBJ2-1; D not resolved. CDR1 and CDR2 from the germline V gene are SGHDT and YYEEEE. Trimming removed 4 bases at V and 0 bases at J, with 11 bases between. The CDR3 has 15 residues. CDR3 loop: CASSRLKASYNEQFF. The CDR3 coding sequence is TGTGCCAGCAGCCGATTGAAAGCCTCCTACAATGAGCAGTTCTTC.

The chain is built from TRBV7-9 and TRBJ2-5, with 7 bases aligning to TRBD1. This CDR3 comprises 13 residues. Per the germline V gene, CDR1 is SEHNR and CDR2 is FQNEAQ (reference sequence). The trim removed 5 bases at V and 3 bases at J, leaving 3 bases unmatched. This chain's CDR3 is CASSRGQKETQYF. The DNA of the CDR3 is TGTGCCAGCAGCCGGGGACAGAAAGAGACCCAGTACTTC. The variable domain in full, with the rest retrieved from reference TRBV7-9 and TRBJ2-5, is DTGVSQNPRHKITKRGQNVTFRCDPISEHNRLYWYRQTLGQGPEFLTYFQNEAQLEKSRLLSDRFSAERPKGSFSTLEIQRTEQGDSAMYLCASSRGQKETQYFGPGTRLLVL.

This clone was counted a few times. The chain employs TRBV9 and TRBJ2-3; 8 nucleotides line up with TRBD2. Trimming took 4 bases from V and 1 from J; bases not matched to a gene: 5. The CDR3 is 15 residues long. The germline V gene has CDR1 SGDLS and CDR2 YYNGEE. The CDR3 region is CASSFGGDGTDTQYF. CDR3 nucleotides: TGTGCCAGCAGCTTCGGGGGGGATGGCACAGATACGCAGTATTTT.

This chain joins TRBV6-5 and TRBJ1-1, with TRBD1 matching 8 bases. The J segment lost 4 bases and the V segment lost 6 bases, leaving 7 bases of the junction unmatched. This CDR3 has 14 residues. The germline V gene encodes CDR1 MNHEY and CDR2 SVGAGI. The CDR3 spells CASRSPTGGTEAFF. DNA of the CDR3: TGTGCCAGCAGGTCGCCCACAGGGGGCACTGAAGCTTTCTTT.

This clone was found a few times. V gene TRBV13 combines with J gene TRBJ2-3, with D perhaps matching TRBD1 (5 bases). The CDR3 is made up of 15 amino acids. With 4 bases removed from V and 6 bases from J, the gap between germline ends came to 17 bases. Per germline, CDR1 PRHDT and CDR2 FYEKMQ (reference sequence). CDR3 loop: CASSSIRVTGDTQYF. DNA for the CDR3: TGTGCCAGCAGCTCCATCAGGGTAACCGGGGATACGCAGTATTTT.

The rearrangement uses TRBV6-6 and TRBJ2-3, with D maybe TRBD1 (5 bases). The V end lost 2 bases, the J end lost 9 bases, and 18 bases lay between the germline ends. Germline-derived CDR1 and CDR2 are MNHNY and SVGAGI (reference sequence). The CDR3 has 15 residues. The CDR3 loop is CASSYGSGIVGTQYF. CDR3 bases: TGTGCCAGCAGTTACGGGTCAGGGATCGTGGGGACGCAGTATTTT.

V is TRBV7-8 and J is TRBJ1-4, with D hard to call. Germline V gene data show CDR1 as SGHVS and CDR2 as FQNEAQ. V was cut by 1 base and J by 6 bases, with 6 bases left in between. The CDR3 loop spans 13 amino acids. The CDR3 loop is CASSLDDYEKLFF. The CDR3 DNA follows: TGTGCCAGCAGCTTAGACGACTATGAAAAACTGTTTTTT.

The rearrangement uses TRBV7-2 and TRBJ1-2, with 7 bases that match TRBD1. Germline trimming cut 5 bases from V and 3 bases from J; bases unmatched to any gene: 9. The CDR3 is 15 amino acids. Germline V lookup: CDR1 SGHTA, CDR2 FQGNSA. CDR3 nucleotide sequence: TGTGCCAGCAGCCTAACCGGGACAGCCTACTATGGCTACACCTTC. Amino acids: CASSLTGTAYYGYTF.

This CDR3 reads CASSSTGTSGTYEQYF. In DNA, the CDR3 is TGTGCCAGCAGTTCCACCGGGACTAGCGGAACCTACGAGCAGTACTTC. V usage is TRBV6-5 and J usage is TRBJ2-7; 11 bases fit TRBD2. The CDR3 runs to 16 residues. The V and J ends lost 4 bases and 2 bases, in that order; junction bases with no gene match: 7. Germline lookup yields CDR1 MNHEY and CDR2 SVGAGI.

This sequence joins TRBV4-2 and TRBJ2-1, with TRBD2 matching over 8 bases. From germline, CDR1 is LGHNA and CDR2 YNFKEQ. Unmatched junction bases numbered 8, after V lost 4 bases and J lost 6 bases. This CDR3 has 15 residues. The DNA for the CDR3 is TGTGCCAGCAGCCTAACCCCCAGCGGGGGCAATGAGCAGTTCTTC. Its translation: CASSLTPSGGNEQFF.

This clone showed up just once. The chain couples TRBV7-2 to TRBJ1-6, with 7 bases fitting TRBD1. The length of the CDR3 is 17 residues. Looked up from germline, CDR1 is SGHTA and CDR2 is FQGNSA. V trimming: 4 bases; J trimming: 1 base; junction bases outside the gene matches: 7. CDR3 protein: CASSSDRVSSYNSPLHF. The CDR3 nucleotides are TGTGCCAGCAGCTCTGACAGGGTCAGTTCCTATAATTCACCCCTCCACTTT.

The rearrangement uses TRBV29-1 and TRBJ2-1, with 7 bases aligning to TRBD1. The trim removed 3 bases at V and 10 bases at J, leaving 9 bases unmatched. The CDR3 is made up of 13 amino acids. Germline CDR1 and CDR2: SQVTM and ANQGSEA. CDR3 in DNA: TGCAGCGTTGATCGGGACAGCCAGAAAGAGCAGTTCTTC. Encoded protein: CSVDRDSQKEQFF.